This passage covers 5 T cell receptor beta chains from one sample sequenced in a study of OX40 agonist ivuxolimab in advanced cancers. Assay: immunoSEQ multiplex PCR; the TCRdb copy retains only in-frame clones and omits some. The sample shows tens of thousands of clones, about 91% of them seen only once. The sequenced sample was CD4+ or CD8+ T cells sorted from blood, obtained in a trial of the OX40 agonist ivuxolimab. The source is an adult with an advanced solid tumor such as melanoma, head and neck, liver or kidney cancer.

V usage is TRBV2 and J usage is TRBJ2-1, with 7 nucleotides matching TRBD1. V dropped 4 bases and J dropped 12; count of bases not matched to a gene: 3. This CDR3 is built from 11 residues. From germline, CDR1 is SNHLY and CDR2 FYNNEI. The CDR3 is CASSVRTGQFF. In DNA, the CDR3 is TGTGCCAGCAGTGTCCGGACAGGGCAGTTCTTC.

The V and J genes are TRBV9 and TRBJ1-2; 9 bases match TRBD1. Germline lookup yields CDR1 SGDLS and CDR2 YYNGEE. J was trimmed by 3 bases and V by 1 base; bases with no gene match: 1. The CDR3 totals 14 residues. CDR3 coding DNA: TGTGCCAGCAGCGTAAGGGACAGGGACTATGGCTACACCTTC. Translating it yields CASSVRDRDYGYTF.

This clone was found once. This chain connects TRBV11-2 to TRBJ2-7; possibly TRBD1 for D (6 bases). Trimming removed 6 bases from V and 4 bases from J, with 13 bases in between. The germline V gene encodes CDR1 SGHAT and CDR2 FQNNGV. The CDR3 totals 13 residues. The CDR3 sequence: CASRPTGLYEQYF. In DNA, the CDR3 is TGTGCCAGCAGACCCACAGGGTTGTACGAGCAGTACTTC.

The chain joins TRBV7-8 to TRBJ2-7; 7 bases agree with TRBD2. V shed 5 bases, J shed 4 bases, and the junction held 8 bases outside the gene matches. Germline CDR1 is SGHVS and CDR2 is FQNEAQ. This CDR3 spans 14 amino acids. The CDR3 DNA follows: TGTGCCAGCAGCACCGCGGGGCGGGAGTACGAGCAGTACTTC. It yields the protein CASSTAGREYEQYF.

The rearrangement uses TRBV7-9 and TRBJ2-1; 13 nucleotides agree with TRBD2. The CDR3 has 17 residues. The ends lost 5 bases at V and 5 bases at J; junction bases unmatched: 9. CDR1 SEHNR and CDR2 FQNEAQ come from the germline V gene (reference sequence). In DNA form, the CDR3 reads TGTGCCAGCAGCGCCCGGACTAGCGGGAGTACCCACAATGAGCAGTTCTTC. Translated, it gives CASSARTSGSTHNEQFF.